One and the same sample provided the 20 T cell receptor beta chains below, sequenced in a study of blood T cell repertoires in COVID-19. The protocol was immunoSEQ multiplex PCR, while the TCRdb copy is restricted to in-frame clones and leaves out a portion. The repertoire holds under 300,000 clones, approximately 83% seen once, with about 3.4% in the top ten. Specimen: PBMCs or T cells enriched from blood (not recorded which). All receptors come from a man over 45 who had recovered from COVID-19.

The V gene is TRBV7-9, the J gene TRBJ1-5; TRBD1 might be the D (5 bases). V was clipped by 3 bases and J by 6 bases, with 12 bases between them. This CDR3 region has 14 residues. Germline V gene sequence: CDR1 SEHNR, CDR2 FQNEAQ (reference sequence). The CDR3 coding sequence is TGTGCCAGCAGCTTGGGCGGAGGGGTTCAGCCCCAGCATTTT. This translates into CASSLGGGVQPQHF.

The chain joins TRBV28 to TRBJ2-2; D might be TRBD1 (7 bases). Germline loops: CDR1 MDHEN, CDR2 SYDVKM. CDR3 length equals 16 residues. Between the trimmed V and J ends, which lost 6 bases and 6 bases, there was a span of 20 bases. The CDR3 DNA sequence: TGTGCCAGCAGCAAGCTGAGGACAGGAGGGGCCGGGGAGCTGTTTTTT. Translation gives CASSKLRTGGAGELFF.

V is TRBV18 and J is TRBJ1-1; maybe TRBD1 (5 bases). The germline CDR1 and CDR2 sequences are KGHSH and LQKENI. Trimming removed 6 bases from V and 6 bases from J, with 17 bases in between. The CDR3 consists of 14 residues. The CDR3 is CASSTPRGVAEAFF. The CDR3 DNA reads as TGTGCCAGCTCCACACCCCGGGGGGTTGCTGAAGCTTTCTTT. Full variable domain (missing parts from reference TRBV18 and TRBJ1-1): NAGVMQNPRHLVRRRGQEARLRCSPMKGHSHVYWYRQLPEEGLKFMVYLQKENIIDESGMPKERFSAEFPKEGPSILRIQQVVRGDSAAYFCASSTPRGVAEAFFGQGTRLTVV.

This chain connects TRBV2 to TRBJ1-5; the D is unclear. Germline CDR1 SNHLY, CDR2 FYNNEI. The CDR3 sequence is 11 residues long. Trimming pared 6 bases from V and 3 bases from J, leaving 3 bases between. CDR3 in amino acids: CASSVNQPQHF. DNA of the CDR3: TGTGCCAGCAGCGTCAATCAGCCCCAGCATTTT.

This clone was detected once. V is TRBV7-9 and J is TRBJ2-1; possible D gene TRBD2, 5 bases. CDR3 length: 14 amino acids. Germline-derived CDR1 and CDR2 are SEHNR and FQNEAQ (reference sequence). Trimming took off 2 bases at V and 4 bases at J, with 9 bases between the two ends. Written as DNA, the CDR3 is TGTGCCAGCAGCTTACTAGGCGGGTACAATGAGCAGTTCTTC. Translating gives CASSLLGGYNEQFF. The full variable domain, in which reference TRBV7-9 and TRBJ2-1 provide the parts outside the CDR3, is DTGVSQNPRHKITKRGQNVTFRCDPISEHNRLYWYRQTLGQGPEFLTYFQNEAQLEKSRLLSDRFSAERPKGSFSTLEIQRTEQGDSAMYLCASSLLGGYNEQFFGPGTRLTVL.

In this sample, this clone turned up once. CDR3 in amino acids: CASSYRSSGTDTQYF. CDR3 coding DNA: TGTGCCAGCAGTTACCGGTCTAGCGGGACAGATACGCAGTATTTT. This chain joins TRBV6-5 and TRBJ2-3; TRBD2 aligns across 8 bases. CDR3 size: 15 residues. The germline V gene encodes CDR1 MNHEY and CDR2 SVGAGI. Trimming at V came to 2 bases and at J to 3 bases, leaving 4 bases not matched to a gene.

The CDR3 reads CASSQEGHPRGTEAFF. CDR3 sequence (DNA): TGTGCCAGCAGCCAAGAAGGACACCCCAGGGGCACTGAAGCTTTCTTT. The rearrangement uses TRBV3-1 (or the pseudogene TRBV3-2) and TRBJ1-1; D is possibly TRBD1 (6 bases). The CDR3 is 16 residues long. CDR1 LGHDT and CDR2 YNNKEL come from the germline V gene (reference sequence). V gave up 0 bases and J gave up 4 bases, with 15 bases separating them.

A few counts support this clone. The chain carries TRBV3-1 (or the pseudogene TRBV3-2) and TRBJ2-7; TRBD2 matches 13 bases. The CDR3 sequence is 14 residues long. V shed 6 bases, J shed 6 bases, and the junction held 5 bases outside the gene matches. The germline gives CDR1 LGHDT, CDR2 YNNKEL (reference sequence). CDR3 region: CASRRTSGSGEQYF. The DNA for the CDR3 is TGTGCCAGCAGACGGACTAGCGGGAGCGGCGAGCAGTACTTC.

The rearrangement links TRBV5-8 to TRBJ1-2, with D possibly being TRBD1 (5 bases). CDR1 is SGHTS, CDR2 YDEGEE, per germline. V was cut by 1 base and J by 8 bases, with 15 bases left in between. The CDR3 covers 14 residues. The CDR3 region has the DNA TGTGCCAGCAGCTTGTTACGGGGGACCGTCGGCTACACCTTC. Encoded protein: CASSLLRGTVGYTF. Variable domain in full (rest from reference TRBV5-8 and TRBJ1-2): EAGVTQSPTHLIKTRGQQATLRCSPISGHTSVYWYQQALGLGLQFLLWYDEGEERNRGNFPPRFSGRQFPNYSSELNVNALELEDSALYLCASSLLRGTVGYTFGSGTRLTVV.

The chain joins TRBV27 to TRBJ2-7, with TRBD1 matching 9 bases. With 6 bases clipped from V and 0 bases from J, the junction kept 6 bases outside the gene matches. Looked up from germline, CDR1 is MNHEY and CDR2 is SMNVEV (reference sequence). The CDR3 sequence is 15 residues long. The CDR3 DNA reads as TGTGCCAGCAGCTCCGGGACAGGGAGCTCCTACGAGCAGTACTTC. This gives the protein CASSSGTGSSYEQYF.

The chain uses TRBV7-6 and TRBJ2-7, with D possibly TRBD2 on 6 matching bases. The V and J ends lost 1 base and 2 bases respectively, with 15 bases between them. The CDR3 runs to 16 residues. Germline CDR1 and CDR2: SGHVS and FNYEAQ. The CDR3 spells CASSLVSVAGTYEQYF. As DNA, the CDR3 is TGTGCCAGCAGCTTAGTATCCGTTGCGGGGACCTACGAGCAGTACTTC.

As DNA, the CDR3 is TGTGCCAGCTCATCCAGGGGCAGCTATAATTCACCCCTCCACTTT. Its translation is CASSSRGSYNSPLHF. The rearrangement joins TRBV18 to TRBJ1-6, with a possible D match to TRBD1 (6 bases). Germline CDR1 KGHSH, CDR2 LQKENI. Trimming removed 5 bases at V and 3 bases at J, with 11 bases between. The CDR3 is 15 amino acids. The variable domain in full, completed from reference TRBV18 and TRBJ1-6, reads NAGVMQNPRHLVRRRGQEARLRCSPMKGHSHVYWYRQLPEEGLKFMVYLQKENIIDESGMPKERFSAEFPKEGPSILRIQQVVRGDSAAYFCASSSRGSYNSPLHFGNGTRLTVT.

CDR3 DNA sequence: TGTGCCACACGACGGGATAGCTACGAGCAGTACTTC. This gives the protein CATRRDSYEQYF. V and J are TRBV6-5 and TRBJ2-7; tentatively, D is TRBD2 (5 bases). Between the trimmed V and J ends, which lost 10 bases and 3 bases, there was a span of 13 bases. CDR1 is MNHEY, CDR2 SVGAGI, per germline. The CDR3 extends over 12 amino acids.

V usage is TRBV5-1 and J usage is TRBJ2-4; 8 nucleotides align to TRBD1. Trimming removed 0 bases from V and 8 bases from J; junction bases left unmatched: 7. There are 15 residues in the CDR3. Germline CDR1 and CDR2: SGHRS and YFSETQ. The CDR3 DNA sequence: TGCGCCAGCAGCTTGGCGTCAGGGGGCATAGACATTCAGTACTTC. As protein: CASSLASGGIDIQYF.

CDR3 sequence reads: CASSVAVGGSGELFF. The CDR3 DNA is TGTGCCAGCAGCGTAGCAGTGGGGGGTTCCGGGGAGCTGTTTTTT. The gene calls are TRBV9 and TRBJ2-2, with D maybe TRBD2 (6 bases). The CDR3 totals 15 residues. Trimming took off 0 bases at V and 6 bases at J, with 12 bases between the two ends. Germline CDR1 and CDR2: SGDLS and YYNGEE.

The J gene is TRBJ1-1, the V gene TRBV6-5; 7 bases are a match to TRBD1. Per germline, CDR1 MNHEY and CDR2 SVGAGI. This CDR3 is built from 12 residues. Germline trimming cut 4 bases from V and 6 bases from J; bases unmatched to any gene: 2. CDR3 sequence (DNA): TGTGCCAGCAGTTTCACAGGGGCTGAAGCTTTCTTT. Residues: CASSFTGAEAFF.

The chain uses TRBV6-2 or TRBV6-3 and TRBJ2-7; TRBD2 aligns across 7 bases. This CDR3 comprises 15 residues. CDR1 and CDR2 from the germline V gene are MNHEY and SVGEGT. The V gene end was trimmed by 0 bases and the J gene end by 2 bases; junction bases not matched to a gene: 4. The CDR3 coding sequence is TGTGCCAGCAGTTACTCGAGACTAGCAACCTACGAGCAGTACTTC. Its translation: CASSYSRLATYEQYF.

This chain uses TRBV9 with TRBJ2-3; D uncertain. There are 16 residues in the CDR3. Germline CDR1 SGDLS, CDR2 YYNGEE. V lost 4 bases and J lost 2, with 17 bases in between. CDR3 sequence reads: CASSPTQPFFTDTQYF. The CDR3 DNA reads as TGTGCCAGCAGCCCGACACAGCCCTTCTTCACAGATACGCAGTATTTT.

This chain connects TRBV18 to TRBJ2-7, with unresolved D. The CDR3 consists of 14 residues. Germline CDR1 is KGHSH and CDR2 is LQKENI. V lost 6 bases and J lost 1, with 13 bases in between. The CDR3 region has the DNA TGTGCCAGCTCCCCTACGGCGGCGTCCTACGAGCAGTACTTC. It specifies CASSPTAASYEQYF.

This chain uses TRBV21-1 with TRBJ2-3; the D call of TRBD2 is as the table states it, not checked on the DNA. TRBV21-1 is described as a pseudogene. This CDR3 contains 15 residues. The DNA for the CDR3 is TGTGCCAGCAGCCGAGGCGGGTCGAGCACAGATACGCAGTATTTT. It specifies CASSRGGSSTDTQYF.